Following are 17 T cell receptor beta chains from one sample sequenced in a study of control samples from healthy donors and cancer patients. The table came from immunoSEQ multiplex PCR; TCRdb's copy has only in-frame clones and leaves some out. The profile covers about 47,000 clones, with about four fifths appearing a single time and around 10% taken by the ten largest. Source material: blood. Receptors were obtained from a man in his 70s in good health.

V is TRBV27 and J is TRBJ2-7; D is unresolved. Germline V CDR1 and CDR2: MNHEY, SMNVEV (reference sequence). Between the trimmed V and J ends, which lost 6 bases and 0 bases, there was a span of 9 bases. There are 13 residues in the CDR3. In DNA, the CDR3 is TGTGCCAGCAGCAGCACCCTCTCCTACGAGCAGTACTTC. Amino acids: CASSSTLSYEQYF.

The V and J genes are TRBV7-9 and TRBJ1-5, with 8 bases matching TRBD1. The CDR3 has 17 residues. Looked up from germline, CDR1 is SEHNR and CDR2 is FQNEAQ (reference sequence). V was pared by 4 bases and J by 0 bases, with 8 bases of the junction left unmatched. The CDR3 DNA reads TGTGCCAGCAGCTCCTCGACAGGGGAATATAGCAATCAGCCCCAGCATTTT. The encoded protein is CASSSSTGEYSNQPQHF.

This chain links TRBV4-2 with TRBJ1-1, with 7 bases identical to TRBD1. Germline trimming cut 8 bases from V and 7 bases from J; bases unmatched to any gene: 10. This CDR3 is built from 13 residues. Germline loops: CDR1 LGHNA, CDR2 YNFKEQ. The CDR3 DNA reads as TGTGCCAGCGCTCGAAACAGGGGCGATGAAGCTTTCTTT. This encodes CASARNRGDEAFF.

Here the CDR3 reads CAWSYPDLRYEQYF. For the CDR3, the DNA is TGTGCCTGGAGTTACCCCGACCTCCGCTACGAGCAGTACTTC. J is TRBJ2-7 and V is TRBV30; D unresolved. Germline V gene sequence: CDR1 GTSNPN, CDR2 SVGIG (reference sequence). Trimming took 2 bases from V and 3 from J, leaving 14 bases between them. This CDR3 is 14 amino acids long.

This clone came up a few times. At the DNA level, this CDR3 is encoded by other sequences in the same sample as well. The chain links TRBV5-4 to TRBJ2-5; TRBD2 is a possible D gene (5 bases). This CDR3 comprises 14 residues. V lost 0 bases and J lost 1, with 7 bases in between. Germline-derived CDR1 and CDR2 are SGHNT and YYREEE (reference sequence). The CDR3 bases are TGTGCCAGCAGCTTGGGGACTTCCCAAGAGACCCAGTACTTC. This translates into CASSLGTSQETQYF. The whole variable domain, remainder taken from reference TRBV5-4 and TRBJ2-5, is ETGVTQSPTHLIKTRGQQVTLRCSSQSGHNTVSWYQQALGQGPQFIFQYYREEENGRGNFPPRFSGLQFPNYSSELNVNALELDDSALYLCASSLGTSQETQYFGPGTRLLVL.

This clone was picked up one time. The chain couples TRBV7-8 to TRBJ2-1; TRBD1 might be the D (6 bases). The CDR3 consists of 16 residues. V dropped 1 base and J dropped 6 bases, with 16 bases sitting between them. Germline lookup yields CDR1 SGHVS and CDR2 FQNEAQ. DNA of the CDR3: TGTGCCAGCAGCTTAGATGGGCGCACAGGGCTCAATGAGCAGTTCTTC. Its translation: CASSLDGRTGLNEQFF.

The chain links TRBV28 to TRBJ2-1; D could derive from TRBD1 or TRBD2 (5 bases each). The CDR3 spans 15 residues. CDR1 and CDR2 from the germline V gene are MDHEN and SYDVKM. The V and J ends lost 3 bases and 8 bases respectively, with 17 bases between them. The CDR3: CASSLLNGAGDEQFF. The CDR3 nucleotides read TGTGCCAGCAGTTTGTTAAATGGGGCCGGGGATGAGCAGTTCTTC.

This chain connects TRBV2 to TRBJ1-2; no firm D call. The CDR3 is 12 amino acids. Trimming removed 6 bases from V and 4 bases from J, with 9 bases in between. Per germline, CDR1 SNHLY and CDR2 FYNNEI. The CDR3 sequence is CASRPPGYGYTF. CDR3 coding DNA: TGTGCCAGCAGACCTCCAGGCTATGGCTACACCTTC.

The V and J genes are TRBV5-1 and TRBJ1-1; unclear D gene. Germline V gene data show CDR1 as SGHRS and CDR2 as YFSETQ. Trimming pared 7 bases from V and 0 bases from J, leaving 10 bases between. CDR3 length: 13 amino acids. CDR3 residues: CASSQDVNTEAFF. CDR3 nucleotides: TGCGCCAGCTCGCAGGACGTGAACACTGAAGCTTTCTTT.

The chain employs TRBV7-9 and TRBJ1-2; D possibly corresponds to TRBD1 (6 bases). The V end lost 5 bases, the J end lost 3 bases, and 16 bases lay between the germline ends. The CDR3 is made up of 15 amino acids. From germline, CDR1 is SEHNR and CDR2 FQNEAQ (reference sequence). The CDR3 DNA follows: TGTGCCAGCAGCGCCCGAGGGGACACCTACTATGGCTACACCTTC. It translates to CASSARGDTYYGYTF.

This rearrangement joins TRBV10-3 to TRBJ2-5; 8 bases map to TRBD2. The J call may be in error: the DNA end matches TRBJ2-7 better. Germline V gene lookup returns CDR1 ENHRY and CDR2 SYGVKD. This CDR3 is built from 14 residues. The CDR3 is CAISESTGGYEQYF. CDR3 in DNA: TGTGCCATCAGTGAGTCGACGGGAGGGTACGAGCAGTACTTC.

The rearrangement uses TRBV19 and TRBJ1-5, with 9 bases matching TRBD1. Germline V gene sequence: CDR1 LNHDA, CDR2 SQIVND (reference sequence). Trimming at V came to 1 base and at J to 5 bases, leaving 3 bases not matched to a gene. The CDR3 spans 15 residues. CDR3 DNA sequence: TGTGCCAGTAGTATAGGGGGACAGGGAGATCAGCCCCAGCATTTT. Its translation is CASSIGGQGDQPQHF.

This clone was seen only a few times. This chain uses TRBV3-1 (or the pseudogene TRBV3-2) with TRBJ2-5; no reliable D call. There are 12 residues in the CDR3. Trimming shortened V by 0 bases and J by 6 bases, and 5 bases separated the two germline ends. Germline V gene sequence: CDR1 LGHDT, CDR2 YNNKEL (reference sequence). The CDR3 DNA is TGTGCCAGCAGCCAAGAGGAAAAGACCCAGTACTTC. Protein: CASSQEEKTQYF.

V usage is TRBV28 and J usage is TRBJ1-2, with a weak D call TRBD1 (5 bases). V lost 6 bases, J lost 8 bases, and 13 bases lay in between. Germline assignment: CDR1 MDHEN and CDR2 SYDVKM. The CDR3 has 12 residues. CDR3 coding DNA: TGTGCCAGCAGAACCCAGGGTTACGGCTACACCTTC. Protein: CASRTQGYGYTF.

Comment on this clone: This same CDR3 is encoded by further DNA sequences in the sample. The V gene is TRBV18, the J gene TRBJ2-5; D is possibly TRBD1 or TRBD2 (5 bases each). V gave up 6 bases and J gave up 1 base, with 9 bases separating them. Germline assignment: CDR1 KGHSH and CDR2 LQKENI. This CDR3 contains 13 residues. The CDR3 nucleotides read TGTGCCAGCTCGCCGGGGCTCCAAGAGACCCAGTACTTC. Its protein product is CASSPGLQETQYF. Complete variable domain (other parts from reference TRBV18 and TRBJ2-5): NAGVMQNPRHLVRRRGQEARLRCSPMKGHSHVYWYRQLPEEGLKFMVYLQKENIIDESGMPKERFSAEFPKEGPSILRIQQVVRGDSAAYFCASSPGLQETQYFGPGTRLLVL.

This clone has only one observation. This sequence joins TRBV5-1 and TRBJ1-6; D remains ambiguous. The CDR3 spans 14 residues. Looked up from germline, CDR1 is SGHRS and CDR2 is YFSETQ. Trimming stripped 5 bases from V and 7 bases from J, with 13 bases between. Written as DNA, the CDR3 is TGCGCCAGCAGTCTTCAGACCGGGAATTCACCCCTCCACTTT. Protein: CASSLQTGNSPLHF.

This clone has only a few counts. This sequence joins TRBV5-6 and TRBJ1-1, with 7 bases that match TRBD1. The CDR3 consists of 14 residues. Unmatched junction bases numbered 11, after V lost 4 bases and J lost 8 bases. Germline CDR1 and CDR2: SGHDT and YYEEEE. The CDR3: CASSRFGQGDEAFF. The CDR3 DNA is TGTGCCAGCAGCCGATTTGGGCAGGGGGACGAAGCTTTCTTT.